This is a list of T cell receptor beta chains from one sample in a study of Graves' ophthalmopathy and Graves' hyperthyroidism. MiXCR, run by TCRdb on the multiplex PCR reads, gives a single entry per CDR3 protein. This table has about 1.1 million distinct CDR3 sequences, less than 45% appearing once. Sequenced material: peripheral blood or thyroid tissue (not recorded which). The receptors here all came from an adult man with Graves' hyperthyroidism. CDR3s include the opening cysteine and the closing phenylalanine or tryptophan. A D gene is named only where the DNA matches it firmly. Not all rows give a size; the values are once, few, many and, for expanded clones, a class.

v_gene	d_gene	abundance	j_gene	CDR3aa	CDR3nt
TRBV3-1	NA	many	TRBJ1-2	CASSQEPQGNYGYTF	TGTGCCAGCAGCCAAGAGCCACAGGGCAACTATGGCTACACCTTC
TRBV25-1	TRBD2	NA	TRBJ2-7	CASRTGTIVYEQYF	TGTGCCAGCAGGACCGGGACTATCGTCTACGAGCAGTACTTC
TRBV2	NA	NA	TRBJ2-7	CASSEGRESYEQYF	TGTGCCAGCAGTGAAGGAAGGGAATCCTACGAGCAGTACTTC
TRBV6-5	NA	many	TRBJ1-5	CASSNIDQPQHF	TGTGCCAGCAGCAATATAGATCAGCCCCAGCATTTT
TRBV20-1	NA	many	TRBJ2-2	CSAGGQVGELFF	TGCAGTGCGGGGGGCCAGGTCGGGGAGCTGTTTTTT
TRBV7-9	NA	few	TRBJ2-6	CASLEGANVLTF	TGTGCCTCCCTAGAGGGGGCCAACGTCCTGACTTTC
TRBV5-1	NA	many	TRBJ2-2	CASSLSEDDAGELFF	TGCGCCAGCAGCTTGTCCGAGGATGATGCGGGGGAGCTGTTTTTT
TRBV15	NA	NA	TRBJ2-5	CATSSPLPGQGKETQYF	TGTGCCACCAGCAGCCCGCTGCCGGGACAAGGAAAAGAGACCCAGTACTTC
TRBV27	NA	few	TRBJ1-2	CASITGQGNYGYTF	TGTGCCAGCATCACGGGGCAGGGCAACTATGGCTACACCTTC
TRBV19	TRBD1	NA	TRBJ2-5	CASSETGDGTQYF	TGTGCCAGTAGCGAGACAGGGGATGGGACCCAGTACTTC
TRBV7-2	NA	NA	TRBJ1-6	CASSLRRGERSPLHF	TGTGCCAGCAGCTTACGAAGAGGGGAGAGATCACCCCTCCACTTT
TRBV12-3/TRBV12-4	TRBD1	many	TRBJ1-5	CASHRTGLGSEPQHF	TGTGCCAGCCACAGGACAGGGTTGGGTTCGGAGCCCCAGCATTTT
TRBV9	TRBD1	NA	TRBJ2-7	CASSVVDRGEQYF	TGTGCCAGCAGCGTAGTTGACAGGGGCGAGCAGTACTTC
TRBV30	NA	many	TRBJ1-2	CAWSKDIAIGYTF	TGTGCCTGGAGTAAGGATATTGCTATTGGCTACACCTTC
TRBV7-9	NA	NA	TRBJ1-2	CASSEGTYGYTF	TGTGCCAGCAGCGAGGGAACCTATGGCTACACCTTC
TRBV7-2	NA	few	TRBJ2-7	CASSLAQENYEQYF	TGTGCCAGCAGCTTAGCACAGGAGAATTACGAGCAGTACTTC
TRBV24-1	NA	many	TRBJ2-5	CATSDPGTQETQYF	TGTGCCACCAGTGATCCCGGGACCCAAGAGACCCAGTACTTC
TRBV6-1	TRBD2	few	TRBJ2-7	CATMTSGGPYEQYF	TGTGCCACTATGACTAGCGGGGGGCCCTACGAGCAGTACTTC
TRBV10-3	TRBD2	once	TRBJ2-7	CASSYSKTSGTYEQYF	TGTGCCAGCAGTTACTCGAAGACTAGCGGGACCTACGAGCAGTACTTC
TRBV24-1	NA	many	TRBJ2-7	CATSDTTKRQYF	TGTGCCACCAGTGATACTACTAAGCGGCAGTACTTC
TRBV7-3	TRBD1	many	TRBJ2-7	CASSPNRDRGPLDEQYF	TGTGCCAGCAGCCCTAACCGGGACAGGGGACCGCTTGACGAGCAGTACTTC
TRBV5-1	TRBD1	few	TRBJ1-1	CASSLGASQGRDRWAEAFF	TGCGCCAGCAGCTTGGGAGCTTCACAGGGGCGCGATCGTTGGGCTGAAGCTTTCTTT
TRBV20-1	TRBD2	few	TRBJ2-7	CSATAAGTSGTEQYF	TGCAGTGCTACCGCAGCGGGGACTAGCGGGACGGAGCAGTACTTC
TRBV7-9	NA	many	TRBJ2-7	CASRKLGAYEQYF	TGTGCCAGCAGAAAGCTAGGGGCCTACGAGCAGTACTTC
TRBV5-4	NA	NA	TRBJ2-2	CASSLAQGRYGELFF	TGTGCCAGCAGCTTGGCACAGGGTCGGTACGGGGAGCTGTTTTTT
TRBV5-8	NA	NA	TRBJ1-1	CANSPVLGLDTEAFF	TGTGCCAACAGTCCGGTCCTGGGGTTGGACACTGAAGCTTTCTTT
TRBV20-1	NA	many	TRBJ2-7	CSASPPTYEQYF	TGCAGTGCTAGTCCCCCGACCTACGAGCAGTACTTC
TRBV4-3	NA	few	TRBJ2-2	CASSQESGEWTGELFF	TGCGCCAGCAGCCAAGAGAGTGGGGAATGGACCGGGGAGCTGTTTTTT
TRBV10-3	TRBD1	NA	TRBJ2-5	CAISDAGTGQETQYF	TGTGCCATCAGTGATGCCGGGACAGGCCAAGAGACCCAGTACTTC
TRBV6-5	TRBD1	many	TRBJ1-6	CASRDRSYYNSPLHF	TGTGCCAGCAGGGACAGGTCCTATTATAATTCACCCCTCCACTTT
TRBV24-1	TRBD2	once	TRBJ2-7	CATSDLSGDGGSTSYEQYF	TGTGCCACCAGTGATTTGAGTGGGGATGGCGGGAGTACTTCCTACGAGCAGTACTTC
TRBV12-3/TRBV12-4	NA	many	TRBJ1-1	CATRGGRNTEAFF	TGTGCCACCCGGGGGGGCCGGAACACTGAAGCTTTCTTT
TRBV19	NA	NA	TRBJ2-7	CASSAPGDGPYEQYF	TGTGCCAGTAGTGCCCCTGGGGACGGACCCTACGAGCAGTACTTC
TRBV15	NA	many	TRBJ1-3	CATSRDWGLRVGNTIYF	TGTGCCACCAGCAGAGATTGGGGACTTCGTGTTGGAAACACCATATATTTT
TRBV7-9	NA	NA	TRBJ2-7	CASSLGVSSSYEQYF	TGTGCCAGCAGCTTGGGGGTCAGTAGCTCCTACGAGCAGTACTTC
TRBV27	TRBD1	NA	TRBJ2-2	CASSSGGAGGELFF	TGTGCCAGCAGCTCAGGGGGCGCTGGCGGGGAGCTGTTTTTT
TRBV10-3	NA	NA	TRBJ1-4	CAISGVGVKLFF	TGTGCCATCAGTGGGGTTGGGGTAAAACTGTTTTTT
TRBV2	NA	many	TRBJ1-1	CASSGPSGLMAEAFF	TGTGCCAGCAGTGGCCCCAGCGGCCTTATGGCTGAAGCTTTCTTT
TRBV28	NA	few	TRBJ1-3	CASSRGRPGNTIYF	TGTGCCAGCAGCCGAGGACGGCCTGGAAACACCATATATTTT
TRBV20-1	NA	few	TRBJ1-1	CSARDASGGVAFF	TGCAGTGCTAGGGATGCCTCGGGGGGCGTAGCTTTCTTT
TRBV29-1	NA	many	TRBJ1-1	CSVLRADTEAFF	TGCAGCGTTCTTAGGGCCGACACTGAAGCTTTCTTT
TRBV7-9	NA	many	TRBJ2-7	CASARQSFREQYF	TGTGCCAGCGCGAGACAGTCATTTCGAGAGCAGTACTTC
TRBV12-3/TRBV12-4	TRBD1	many	TRBJ1-2	CASSQGTGGTRGYTF	TGTGCCAGCAGTCAGGGGACAGGGGGGACGAGGGGCTACACCTTC
TRBV20-1	NA	NA	TRBJ1-2	CSASPQGKDGYTF	TGCAGTGCTAGTCCCCAGGGAAAGGATGGCTACACCTTC
TRBV10-2	NA	few	TRBJ2-5	CASRINGGSRETQYF	TGCGCCAGCCGAATAAACGGTGGATCCCGGGAGACCCAGTACTTC
TRBV10-2	NA	many	TRBJ2-7	CASSEGRSHEQYF	TGCGCCAGCAGTGAGGGCAGGTCCCACGAGCAGTACTTC
TRBV28	TRBD1	few	TRBJ1-3	CASRQGGNTIYF	TGTGCCAGTCGACAGGGCGGAAACACCATATATTTT
TRBV2	TRBD1	few	TRBJ1-4	CATKPGTGVYEKLFF	TGTGCCACCAAACCCGGGACAGGGGTTTATGAAAAACTGTTTTTT
TRBV10-3	TRBD1	many	TRBJ2-7	CAISWDSQSYEQYF	TGTGCCATCAGTTGGGACAGCCAATCCTACGAGCAGTACTTC
TRBV6-1	TRBD2	NA	TRBJ2-5	CASSRTSGPSQETQYF	TGTGCCAGCAGCCGGACTAGCGGCCCCTCCCAAGAGACCCAGTACTTC
TRBV7-8	NA	NA	TRBJ1-2	CASSLAGQETKIYGYTF	TGTGCCAGCAGCTTAGCAGGACAAGAAACTAAAATCTATGGCTACACCTTC
TRBV19	NA	many	TRBJ1-5	CASQRGGGNQPQHF	TGTGCCAGTCAGCGGGGAGGGGGCAATCAGCCCCAGCATTTT
TRBV25-1	TRBD1	NA	TRBJ2-5	CASSDSKGGYPGETQYF	TGTGCCAGCAGTGATTCAAAAGGGGGCTACCCAGGGGAGACCCAGTACTTC
TRBV7-2	NA	NA	TRBJ1-3	CASSLYPMRGNTIYF	TGTGCCAGCAGCTTGTATCCTATGCGGGGAAACACCATATATTTT
TRBV7-8	NA	many	TRBJ1-1	CASSSNRASEAFF	TGTGCCAGCAGCTCTAACAGGGCCTCTGAAGCTTTCTTT
TRBV7-2	NA	few	TRBJ1-1	CASSYTPATEAFF	TGTGCCAGCAGCTATACACCTGCCACTGAAGCTTTCTTT
TRBV19	NA	many	TRBJ1-5	CASTDYDNGVRGRGQPQHF	TGTGCCAGTACCGATTACGACAACGGCGTCCGGGGGCGCGGTCAGCCCCAGCATTTT